This is a list of T cell receptor beta chains from one sample in a study of cytomegalovirus exposure and HLA in healthy donors. Repertoires were generated with immunoSEQ multiplex PCR, while TCRdb's copy carries only in-frame clones and drops some. The sample holds about 180,000 clones, more than 60% seen once. Sequenced material: PBMCs. The receptors were gathered from a woman aged 60-75 years in good health and CMV-seropositive. CDR3s include the opening cysteine and the closing phenylalanine or tryptophan. The D gene is left open where the match is weak. The size of a clone is reported for some rows only, either as once, few or many, or as a class for expanded clones.

.	TRBD2	TRBV10-3	TRBJ2-3	TGTGCCATCAGTGAAGGAACTAGCGGGAGGGGTTTGTCAGATACGCAGTATTTT	CAISEGTSGRGLSDTQYF
.	TRBD1	TRBV5-1	TRBJ2-7	TGCGCCAGCAGCTCTTTCGGACAGGGATCCTACGAGCAGTACTTC	CASSSFGQGSYEQYF
.	TRBD1	TRBV19	TRBJ2-2	TGTGCCAGTAGAAAGGGACAGGAGAACACCGGGGAGCTGTTTTTT	CASRKGQENTGELFF
.	TRBD1	TRBV19	TRBJ1-1	TGTGCCAGTAGTATCGGACAGGGCCTGTTAAACACTGAAGCTTTCTTT	CASSIGQGLLNTEAFF
few	.	TRBV6-6	TRBJ2-6	TGTGCCAGCAGCGCGGCTGGGGCCAACGGCCTGACTTTC	CASSAAGANGLTF
.	.	TRBV9	TRBJ1-6	TGTGCCAGCAGCGAATGGCAGAGGAGCTCCTATAATTCACCCCTCCACTTT	CASSEWQRSSYNSPLHF
once	TRBD1	TRBV19	TRBJ2-7	TGTGCCACCCGTCGGCAGGGGGCATCCTACGAGCAGTACTTC	CATRRQGASYEQYF
.	.	TRBV7-2	TRBJ2-3	TGTGCCAGCAGCCTGGAATTTACTAGCAGTTATACGCAGTATTTT	CASSLEFTSSYTQYF
.	TRBD1	TRBV9	TRBJ1-1	TGTGCCAGCAGCCCAACCGACAGGGTCACTGAAGCTTTCTTT	CASSPTDRVTEAFF
.	TRBD2	TRBV18	TRBJ2-2	TGTGCCAGCTCATCTAGAGGTCCTAGCGGCTCGAACACCGGGGAGCTGTTTTTT	CASSSRGPSGSNTGELFF
.	.	TRBV13	TRBJ2-6	TGTGCCAGCAGCTTAGGCCGGGGAGGCTCTGGGGCCAACGTCCTGACTTTC	CASSLGRGGSGANVLTF
.	.	TRBV6-1	TRBJ2-1	TGTGCCAGCAGTGAAGACAGTTATCGGTACAATGAGCAGTTCTTC	CASSEDSYRYNEQFF
.	TRBD1	TRBV5-4	TRBJ1-4	TGTGCCAGCAGCTTGGGGACAGGGGTGGAAAAACTGTTTTTT	CASSLGTGVEKLFF
.	TRBD1	TRBV28	TRBJ1-4	TGTGCCAGCAGTACCCCGACAGGGAAGAATGAAAAACTGTTTTTT	CASSTPTGKNEKLFF
.	.	TRBV30	TRBJ2-3	TGTGCCTGGAGTGTAGGGGGTACAGATACGCAGTATTTT	CAWSVGGTDTQYF
.	TRBD2	TRBV4-2	TRBJ2-2	TGTGCCAGCAGCCAAGTGCCTAGCGGGGGGGCCGGGGGGACCGGGGAGCTGTTTTTT	CASSQVPSGGAGGTGELFF
once	TRBD1	TRBV28	TRBJ1-1	TGTGCCAGCAGTCGTACAGGGGGCACTGAAGCTTTCTTT	CASSRTGGTEAFF
once	.	TRBV6-1	TRBJ1-5	TGTGCCAGCCTCCGGGATCAGCCCCAGCATTTT	CASLRDQPQHF
.	.	TRBV4-2	TRBJ2-2	TGTGCCAGCAGCCAAGAACCGGACACCGGGGAGCTGTTTTTT	CASSQEPDTGELFF
once	.	TRBV5-1	TRBJ2-7	TGCGCCAGCAGCTTGGTGGACTCGATTCGCGAGCAGTACTTC	CASSLVDSIREQYF
.	.	TRBV11-3	TRBJ1-1	TGTGCCAGCAGCTTGTTACAGAACACTGAAGCTTTCTTT	CASSLLQNTEAFF
.	TRBD2	TRBV28	TRBJ2-1	TGTGCCAGCAGTCCAGGAGGCGGGAGGATGGGTGAGCAGTTCTTC	CASSPGGGRMGEQFF
few	TRBD1	TRBV2	TRBJ2-2	TGTGCCAGCATCGGACAGGCGAACACCGGGGAGCTGTTTTTT	CASIGQANTGELFF
.	.	TRBV5-5	TRBJ1-2	TGTGCCAGCAGCTTAGTCACAGGGAGCGATGGCTACACCTTC	CASSLVTGSDGYTF
few	.	TRBV6-4	TRBJ2-5	TGTGCCAGCAGTGACCCCATCTTCCGGGGACTCCAAGAGACCCAGTACTTC	CASSDPIFRGLQETQYF
.	.	TRBV19	TRBJ2-1	TGTGCCAGTAGTCTGGCAGGTAACAATGAGCAGTTCTTC	CASSLAGNNEQFF
few	TRBD1	TRBV29-1	TRBJ1-2	TGCAGCGTCGGACAGGGGGACTATGGCTACACCTTC	CSVGQGDYGYTF
.	TRBD1	TRBV5-8	TRBJ2-5	TGTGCCAGCAGCTTCACCGGGACAGGGGAAGAGACCCAGTACTTC	CASSFTGTGEETQYF
.	TRBD1	TRBV4-1	TRBJ2-4	TGCGCCAGCAGCCATCCGACAGGGGAGGCCAAAAACATTCAGTACTTC	CASSHPTGEAKNIQYF
few	.	TRBV19	TRBJ2-5	TGTGCCAGTAGGCCAACAGGATACGGGACCCAGTACTTC	CASRPTGYGTQYF
.	TRBD2	TRBV9	TRBJ2-3	TGTGCCAGCAGCCCCCAAGCGGGAGTAACGACAGATACGCAGTATTTT	CASSPQAGVTTDTQYF
.	.	TRBV5-6	TRBJ1-6	TGTGCCAGCAGAAACAGACTAAGCTCCTATAATTCACCCCTCCACTTT	CASRNRLSSYNSPLHF
once	TRBD1	TRBV5-8	TRBJ1-6	TGTGCCAGCACCTTCCCAGGACAGGTTAATTCACCCCTCCACTTT	CASTFPGQVNSPLHF
.	TRBD1	TRBV27	TRBJ2-7	TGTGCCAGCAGCTCCGGGGACAGCGTTTTCTACGAGCAGTACTTC	CASSSGDSVFYEQYF
.	TRBD1	TRBV29-1	TRBJ1-3	TGCAGCGTTGACTCCGGACAGGGCGCTGGAAACACCATATATTTT	CSVDSGQGAGNTIYF
.	TRBD2	TRBV28	TRBJ2-3	TGTGCCAGCAGCCCCCTATTCGGACTAGCGGGAGCCACAGATACGCAGTATTTT	CASSPLFGLAGATDTQYF
.	.	TRBV6-6	TRBJ2-1	TGTGCCAGCAGCCCCGGTTCCTACAATGAGCAGTTCTTC	CASSPGSYNEQFF
.	.	TRBV27	TRBJ2-3	TGTGCCAGCAGTTTATCAGAGAAAGATACGCAGTATTTT	CASSLSEKDTQYF
.	.	TRBV19	TRBJ2-7	TGTGCCAGTATGGGACTTGGAGGTCGGGAGCAGTACTTC	CASMGLGGREQYF
.	.	TRBV5-1	TRBJ1-1	TGCGCCAGCAGCTTGGGGAGTGGTAAAACTGAAGCTTTCTTT	CASSLGSGKTEAFF
few	TRBD1	TRBV25-1	TRBJ1-2	TGTGCCAGCGGCGGGACAGGCTATGGCTACACCTTC	CASGGTGYGYTF
.	.	TRBV9	TRBJ2-3	TGTGCCAGCAGCGTAGGCCTTAGCGGAGATACGCAGTATTTT	CASSVGLSGDTQYF
.	.	TRBV6-6	TRBJ2-7	TGTGCCAGCAGTTCTCCTGACAGTTCCTACGAGCAGTACTTC	CASSSPDSSYEQYF
.	.	TRBV5-1	TRBJ2-2	TGCGCCAGCAGCTTGGACCCGGGATTCAACACCGGGGAGCTGTTTTTT	CASSLDPGFNTGELFF
.	TRBD1	TRBV27	TRBJ1-4	TGTGCCAGCAGTCCTTCTTACAGGGGAGGTAATGAAAAACTGTTTTTT	CASSPSYRGGNEKLFF
.	TRBD1	TRBV10-3	TRBJ1-1	TGTGCCATAACCAGGGGGATGAACACTGAAGCTTTCTTT	CAITRGMNTEAFF
.	.	TRBV5-6	TRBJ1-2	TGTGCCAGCAGCTTGGCTAGGGGGACCTCTAACTATGGCTACACCTTC	CASSLARGTSNYGYTF
.	TRBD2	TRBV5-1	TRBJ2-7	TGCGCCAGCAGCCCGGGACTAACCCAATACGAGCAGTACTTC	CASSPGLTQYEQYF
few	TRBD1	TRBV6-5	TRBJ1-6	TGTGCCAGCCGACAGGGGGATTCACCCCTCCACTTT	CASRQGDSPLHF
.	.	TRBV7-3	TRBJ2-5	TGTGCCAGCAGCTTAGGGAGGGGGTGGCAAGAGACCCAGTACTTC	CASSLGRGWQETQYF
few	TRBD1	TRBV5-4	TRBJ1-1	TGTGCCAGCAGCACAGGGGGCCCTATGAACACTGAAGCTTTCTTT	CASSTGGPMNTEAFF
.	TRBD1	TRBV5-6	TRBJ1-2	TGTGCCAGCAGCAACGGACAGGGACGGCTTACTGGCTACACCTTC	CASSNGQGRLTGYTF
.	TRBD2	TRBV7-2	TRBJ2-5	TGTGCCAGCAGCTTAGCCCTAGCGGGAGGGGTGCAAGAGACCCAGTACTTC	CASSLALAGGVQETQYF
.	.	TRBV7-6	TRBJ1-2	TGTGCCAGCAGCTTAGTGACACCTACAGCCTCCGCCAATGGCTACACCTTC	CASSLVTPTASANGYTF
few	.	TRBV6-1	TRBJ2-7	TGTGCCAGCAGTCCAAGACGGGTCTACGAGCAGTACTTC	CASSPRRVYEQYF